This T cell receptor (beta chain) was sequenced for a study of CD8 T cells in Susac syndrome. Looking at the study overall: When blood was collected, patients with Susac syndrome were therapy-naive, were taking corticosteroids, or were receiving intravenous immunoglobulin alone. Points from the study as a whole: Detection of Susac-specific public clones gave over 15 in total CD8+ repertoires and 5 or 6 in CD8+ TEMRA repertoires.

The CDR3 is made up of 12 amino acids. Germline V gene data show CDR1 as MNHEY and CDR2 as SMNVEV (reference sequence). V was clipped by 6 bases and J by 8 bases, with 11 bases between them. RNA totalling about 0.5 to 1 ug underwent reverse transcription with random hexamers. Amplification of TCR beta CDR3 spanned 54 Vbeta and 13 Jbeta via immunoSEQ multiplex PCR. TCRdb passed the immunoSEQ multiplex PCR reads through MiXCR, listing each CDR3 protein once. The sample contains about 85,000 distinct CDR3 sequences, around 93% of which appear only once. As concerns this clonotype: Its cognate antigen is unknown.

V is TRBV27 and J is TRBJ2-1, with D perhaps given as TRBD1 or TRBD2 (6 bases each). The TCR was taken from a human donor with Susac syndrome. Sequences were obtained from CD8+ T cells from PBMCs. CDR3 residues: CASRGRGDEQFF. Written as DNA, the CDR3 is TGTGCCAGCAGGGGAAGGGGGGATGAGCAGTTCTTC.